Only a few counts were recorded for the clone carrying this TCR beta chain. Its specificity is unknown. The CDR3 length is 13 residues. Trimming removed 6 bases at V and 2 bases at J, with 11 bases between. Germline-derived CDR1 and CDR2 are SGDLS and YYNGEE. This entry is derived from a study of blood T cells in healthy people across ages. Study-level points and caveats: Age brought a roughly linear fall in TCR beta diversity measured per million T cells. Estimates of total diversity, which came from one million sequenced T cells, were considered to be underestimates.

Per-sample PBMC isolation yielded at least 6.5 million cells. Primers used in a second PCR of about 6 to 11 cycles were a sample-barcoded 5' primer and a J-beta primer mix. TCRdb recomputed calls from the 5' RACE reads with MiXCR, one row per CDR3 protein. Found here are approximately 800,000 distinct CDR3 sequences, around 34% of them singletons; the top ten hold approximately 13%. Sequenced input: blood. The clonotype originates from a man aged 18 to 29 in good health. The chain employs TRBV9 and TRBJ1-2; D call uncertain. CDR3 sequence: CASTRTLNYGYTF. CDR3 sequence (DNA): TGTGCCAGCACCAGAACTTTGAACTATGGCTACACCTTC.